A selection of T cell receptor beta chains follows, all from one sample in a study of cytomegalovirus exposure and HLA in healthy donors. TCRdb's table, derived via immunoSEQ multiplex PCR, lists solely in-frame clones and lacks some. The table records some 160,000 clones, around 77% of them present only once. Material for sequencing was PBMCs. The receptors here all came from a woman in her 30s in good health and CMV-seronegative. The CDR3 runs from the conserved cysteine through the conserved F or W. The order of the fields is J gene, D gene, clone size, V gene, CDR3 protein, CDR3 DNA. D genes are given only for firm matches. Clone sizes are given selectively: once, few, many, or a class where the clone is expanded.

>TRBJ2-7|.|.|TRBV5-4
CASSSPDGSNYEQYF
TGTGCCAGCAGCTCGCCGGACGGGAGCAACTACGAGCAGTACTTC
>TRBJ1-1|.|.|TRBV4-2
CASSQVQHTGTGTEAFF
TGTGCCAGCAGCCAAGTTCAGCATACAGGGACGGGCACTGAAGCTTTCTTT
>TRBJ1-2|.|.|TRBV2
CAGRGRTLYGYTF
TGTGCCGGAAGAGGGAGGACTCTCTATGGCTACACCTTC
>TRBJ2-7|TRBD2|.|TRBV7-3
CASSLASGRANEQYF
TGTGCCAGCAGCTTAGCTAGCGGGAGGGCCAACGAGCAGTACTTC
>TRBJ1-2|.|.|TRBV27
CASSLGLGHNYGYTF
TGTGCCAGCAGTTTAGGTCTGGGACACAACTATGGCTACACCTTC
>TRBJ2-2|.|.|TRBV9
CASDKQGNTGELFF
TGTGCCAGCGACAAGCAGGGAAACACCGGGGAGCTGTTTTTT
>TRBJ1-4|.|.|TRBV5-1
CASSFGGTNEKLFF
TGCGCCAGCAGCTTCGGGGGAACTAATGAAAAACTGTTTTTT
>TRBJ1-2|TRBD1|.|TRBV15
CATSRDRGPTYGYTF
TGTGCCACCAGCAGAGACAGGGGGCCGACCTATGGCTACACCTTC
>TRBJ2-5|TRBD1|.|TRBV5-1
CASSRDRGEQETQYF
TGCGCCAGCAGCCGCGACAGGGGGGAGCAAGAGACCCAGTACTTC
>TRBJ2-7|TRBD2|few|TRBV9
CASSALLAAQSYEQYF
TGTGCCAGCAGCGCCCTACTAGCGGCCCAATCCTACGAGCAGTACTTC
>TRBJ1-2|.|.|TRBV5-1
CASSSGPEGLYGYTF
TGCGCCAGCAGCTCGGGACCGGAGGGTCTCTATGGCTACACCTTC
>TRBJ1-5|TRBD1|.|TRBV2
CASSVWDSLSNQPQHF
TGTGCCAGCAGTGTGTGGGACAGCTTAAGCAATCAGCCCCAGCATTTT
>TRBJ2-2|TRBD2|.|TRBV27
CASSLGGTYTTGELFF
TGTGCCAGCAGTTTGGGGGGGACTTACACCACCGGGGAGCTGTTTTTT
>TRBJ2-3|.|few|TRBV29-1
CSVDGAVSDTQYF
TGCAGCGTTGATGGTGCAGTCTCGGATACGCAGTATTTT
>TRBJ1-1|.|.|TRBV5-6
CASSRRTVNTEAFF
TGTGCCAGCAGCCGACGGACTGTAAACACTGAAGCTTTCTTT
>TRBJ2-2|TRBD1|.|TRBV7-9
CASRGPRGSNTGELFF
TGTGCCAGCAGAGGGCCCAGGGGGTCGAACACCGGGGAGCTGTTTTTT
>TRBJ2-1|.|once|TRBV23-1
CASSHPTSTASYYNEQFF
TGCGCCAGCAGTCATCCGACTAGTACCGCCTCCTACTACAATGAGCAGTTCTTC
>TRBJ2-1|.|.|TRBV6-1
CASTRPQRSEQFF
TGTGCCAGCACCCGGCCCCAAAGGAGTGAGCAGTTCTTC
>TRBJ2-1|.|.|TRBV29-1
CSVENQRALGEQFF
TGCAGCGTTGAGAACCAGCGAGCTTTAGGAGAGCAGTTCTTC
>TRBJ2-1|TRBD2|.|TRBV28
CASSRLAGPTYNEQFF
TGTGCCAGCAGCCGACTAGCGGGCCCAACTTACAATGAGCAGTTCTTC
>TRBJ1-2|.|.|TRBV19
CASSIDPTGSGYTF
TGTGCCAGTAGTATAGACCCGACAGGATCCGGCTACACCTTC
>TRBJ2-5|TRBD2|.|TRBV27
CASSSGLAGVGETQYF
TGTGCCAGCAGTTCCGGACTAGCGGGAGTAGGAGAGACCCAGTACTTC
>TRBJ2-1|.|.|TRBV4-3
CASSHRDSDYNEQFF
TGCGCCAGCAGCCACCGGGACTCGGACTACAATGAGCAGTTCTTC
>TRBJ2-5|TRBD1|.|TRBV5-4
CASSPGQQETQYF
TGTGCCAGCAGTCCGGGACAGCAAGAGACCCAGTACTTC
>TRBJ2-5|.|.|TRBV27
CASSSSFRETQYF
TGTGCCAGCAGTTCATCCTTCCGGGAGACCCAGTACTTC
>TRBJ2-7|TRBD2|.|TRBV7-2
CASRTSGSIDEQYF
TGTGCCAGCAGGACCAGCGGGAGTATAGACGAGCAGTACTTC
>TRBJ2-2|.|few|TRBV5-1
CASNQGSTGELFF
TGCGCCAGCAATCAGGGTTCCACCGGGGAGCTGTTTTTT
>TRBJ1-1|.|.|TRBV13
CASSLMETMNTEAFF
TGTGCCAGCAGCTTAATGGAGACGATGAACACTGAAGCTTTCTTT
>TRBJ2-7|TRBD2|few|TRBV27
CASSSWTSGSYEQYF
TGTGCCAGCAGTTCGTGGACTAGCGGGAGCTACGAGCAGTACTTC
>TRBJ2-3|TRBD1|once|TRBV4-2
CASSQDIRQGVTDTQYF
TGTGCCAGCAGCCAAGATATTAGGCAGGGGGTAACAGATACGCAGTATTTT
>TRBJ2-1|.|.|TRBV7-9
CASSHSGGTRLYNEQFF
TGTGCCAGCAGCCACTCAGGAGGGACCCGACTGTACAATGAGCAGTTCTTC
>TRBJ1-4|.|.|TRBV5-6
CASSLPGEANEKLFF
TGTGCCAGCAGCTTGCCGGGAGAGGCTAATGAAAAACTGTTTTTT
>TRBJ2-7|.|.|TRBV14
CASSLGHLSSYEQYF
TGTGCCAGCAGCCTTGGACACCTAAGCTCCTACGAGCAGTACTTC
>TRBJ2-7|.|.|TRBV2
CASRRGQGYEQYF
TGTGCCAGCAGGAGAGGGCAGGGGTACGAGCAGTACTTC
>TRBJ2-1|TRBD2|.|TRBV28
CASSSGLAYNEQFF
TGTGCCAGCAGTTCGGGACTAGCGTACAATGAGCAGTTCTTC
>TRBJ2-2|.|few|TRBV7-2
CASSLSRGGTGELFF
TGTGCCAGCAGCTTATCTAGAGGGGGCACCGGGGAGCTGTTTTTT
>TRBJ2-3|TRBD2|.|TRBV18
CASSPRNGTSGEISTDTQYF
TGTGCCAGCTCACCTCGCAACGGGACTAGCGGGGAAATTAGCACAGATACGCAGTATTTT
>TRBJ2-7|.|few|TRBV7-2
CASSSGGRSFEQYF
TGTGCCAGCAGCTCAGGAGGGAGAAGTTTCGAGCAGTACTTC
>TRBJ2-7|.|few|TRBV6-1
CASSERGLSYEQYF
TGTGCCAGCAGTGAAAGAGGGTTGTCCTACGAGCAGTACTTC
>TRBJ2-2|.|few|TRBV19
CASSIHRANTGELFF
TGTGCCAGTAGTATTCACAGAGCGAACACCGGGGAGCTGTTTTTT
>TRBJ2-1|.|once|TRBV5-1
CASSSRISQGSNEQFF
TGCGCCAGCAGCTCCCGGATATCACAGGGTTCCAATGAGCAGTTCTTC
>TRBJ2-3|TRBD1|.|TRBV4-3
CASSQAVGQGIADTQYF
TGCGCCAGCAGCCAAGCTGTGGGACAGGGGATCGCAGATACGCAGTATTTT
>TRBJ1-2|.|few|TRBV28
CASSLSLAGYTF
TGTGCCAGCAGTTTATCTCTGGCAGGCTACACCTTC
>TRBJ1-1|.|.|TRBV28
CASSLGGENTEAFF
TGTGCCAGCAGCCTGGGGGGGGAGAACACTGAAGCTTTCTTT
>TRBJ2-5|.|once|TRBV7-3
CASSPSLGETQYF
TGTGCCAGCAGCCCATCCCTCGGGGAGACCCAGTACTTC
>TRBJ2-7|.|.|TRBV5-1
CASSPGGRLTTNSYEQYF
TGCGCCAGCAGCCCCGGTGGTAGGCTGACTACCAACTCCTACGAGCAGTACTTC
>TRBJ2-3|.|.|TRBV6-4
CASSDGPATDTQYF
TGTGCCAGCAGTGACGGGCCAGCCACAGATACGCAGTATTTT
>TRBJ2-5|TRBD2|.|TRBV5-1
CASSLASGGQVETQYF
TGCGCCAGCAGCTTGGCTAGCGGGGGGCAGGTGGAGACCCAGTACTTC
>TRBJ1-1|.|.|TRBV5-1
CASSRIQGNTEAFF
TGCGCCAGCAGCCGGATTCAGGGAAACACTGAAGCTTTCTTT
>TRBJ2-7|.|.|TRBV28
CASSLSECGQYF
TGTGCCAGCAGTTTATCCGAATGCGGGCAGTACTTC
>TRBJ2-3|TRBD2|.|TRBV7-2
CASSLRGAGGDDTQYF
TGTGCCAGCAGCTTACGCGGAGCGGGGGGGGATGATACGCAGTATTTT
>TRBJ1-2|.|once|TRBV19
CASTRRQANYGYTF
TGTGCCAGTACCCGCCGACAGGCTAACTATGGCTACACCTTC
>TRBJ1-1|TRBD1|.|TRBV9
CASSFGQENTEAFF
TGTGCCAGCAGCTTCGGACAGGAGAACACTGAAGCTTTCTTT
>TRBJ2-5|TRBD2|.|TRBV5-6
CASSLTSGEETQYF
TGTGCCAGCAGCTTGACTAGCGGAGAAGAGACCCAGTACTTC